The sequence of this T cell receptor (beta chain) was determined in a study of blood T cell repertoires in COVID-19. Study-level information: Collection of acute and convalescent COVID-19 samples took place in the United States, Italy and Spain. T cells, B-cell-depleted T cells, or PBMCs supplied cDNA or gDNA.

Authors' analysis steps: Reference gene primers were amplified, and this amplification served to estimate nucleated cell counts. Data came from immunoSEQ multiplex PCR; TCRdb stores just in-frame clones and leaves some out. V and J calls and clone size are those listed in that table; D and trimming were worked out from the DNA. Here the sample spans tens of thousands of clones, approximately 83% being singletons. Details on this clone: This specimen includes other DNA sequences encoding the same CDR3.

Per germline, CDR1 SGHRS and CDR2 YFSETQ. Between the trimmed V and J ends, which lost 0 bases and 1 base, there was a span of 8 bases. The CDR3 is 15 amino acids. This chain connects TRBV5-1 to TRBJ1-5, with D tentatively TRBD1 (6 bases). The receptor was isolated from a human donor in a cohort sampled during active COVID-19. The donor label of this sample is uncertain. Sequenced material: peripheral blood. The CDR3 bases are TGCGCCAGCAGCTTGGAGGGGGACAGCAATCAGCCCCAGCATTTT. It yields the protein CASSLEGDSNQPQHF.